This T cell receptor beta chain was profiled in a study of T-cell memory formation after mild COVID-19. Overall study findings and caveats: Whether second-wave clones peaking at day 37 were SARS-CoV-2 specific went unconfirmed.

The table lists this clonotype with a few counts. Its cognate antigen is unknown. The authors produced TCR alpha and TCR beta cDNA libraries with sample barcodes and UMIs by 5'RACE using constant-segment primers. TCRdb re-called the 5' RACE reads through MiXCR, storing one row per CDR3 protein. Of fewer than 650,000 distinct CDR3 sequences detected, 15% to 20% appear once; the ten largest clones hold about 8.6%. Trimming removed 0 bases from V and 7 bases from J; junction bases left unmatched: 10. Germline CDR1 and CDR2: SGDLS and YYNGEE. This CDR3 has 15 residues. The material sequenced was PBMCs or a T cell subset sorted from them (not recorded which). This chain connects TRBV9 to TRBJ2-7, with 7 bases aligning to TRBD2. This clonotype was sampled from an adult woman who had mild COVID-19 (a few samples of this study predate the infection). Cell type and time point are not known. CDR3 sequence (DNA): TGTGCCAGCAGCGTAGCCCCCTTCGGGGAGGGTGAGCAGTACTTC. This gives the protein CASSVAPFGEGEQYF.